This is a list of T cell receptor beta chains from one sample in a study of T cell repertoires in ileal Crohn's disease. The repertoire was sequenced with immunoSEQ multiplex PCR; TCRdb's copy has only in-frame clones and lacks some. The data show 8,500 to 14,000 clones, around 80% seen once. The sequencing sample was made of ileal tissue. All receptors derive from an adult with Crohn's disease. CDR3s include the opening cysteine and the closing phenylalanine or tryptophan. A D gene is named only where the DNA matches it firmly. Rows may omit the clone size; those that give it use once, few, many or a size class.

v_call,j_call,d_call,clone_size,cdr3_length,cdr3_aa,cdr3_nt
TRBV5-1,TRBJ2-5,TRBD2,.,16,CASSLQLAGYQETQYF,TGCGCCAGCAGCTTGCAACTAGCGGGGTACCAAGAGACCCAGTACTTC
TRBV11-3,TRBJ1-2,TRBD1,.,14,CASSSGTGFYGYTF,TGTGCCAGCAGCTCCGGGACAGGGTTCTATGGCTACACCTTC
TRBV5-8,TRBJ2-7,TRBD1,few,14,CASSLGQGSYEQYF,TGTGCCAGCAGCTTGGGACAGGGATCCTACGAGCAGTACTTC
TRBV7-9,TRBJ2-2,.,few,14,CAAGGTGETGELFF,TGTGCCGCGGGAGGGACAGGGGAGACCGGGGAGCTGTTTTTT
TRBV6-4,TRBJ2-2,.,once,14,CASSAGENTGELFF,TGTGCCAGCAGTGCAGGGGAGAACACCGGGGAGCTGTTTTTT
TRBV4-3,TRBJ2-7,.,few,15,CASSQAVGLGYEQYF,TGCGCCAGCAGCCAAGCGGTGGGCCTTGGATACGAGCAGTACTTC
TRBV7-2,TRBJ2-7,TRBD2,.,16,CASSLSPVAGGHEQYF,TGTGCCAGCAGCTTATCTCCCGTTGCGGGGGGGCACGAGCAGTACTTC
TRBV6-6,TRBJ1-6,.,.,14,CASRSQNFNSPLHF,TGTGCCAGCAGATCACAGAACTTTAATTCACCCCTCCACTTT
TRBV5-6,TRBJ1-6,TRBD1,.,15,CASSLGQGAGTPLHF,TGTGCCAGCAGCTTGGGACAGGGGGCGGGAACACCCCTCCACTTT
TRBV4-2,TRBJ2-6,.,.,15,CASSPRPAGANVLTF,TGTGCCAGCAGCCCGCGCCCGGCTGGGGCCAACGTCCTGACTTTC
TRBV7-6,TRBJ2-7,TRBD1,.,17,CASSLDAPRTGVNEQYF,TGTGCCAGCAGCTTAGACGCACCACGGACAGGTGTCAACGAGCAGTACTTC
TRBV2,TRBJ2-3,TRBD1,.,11,CASNRGLTQYF,TGTGCCAGCAATAGGGGGCTTACGCAGTATTTT
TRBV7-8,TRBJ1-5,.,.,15,CASSSLAGYNQPQHF,TGTGCCAGCAGCTCCCTGGCAGGGTACAATCAGCCCCAGCATTTT
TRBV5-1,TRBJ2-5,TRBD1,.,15,CASRRDRGAGETQYF,TGCGCCAGCAGAAGGGACAGGGGCGCCGGAGAGACCCAGTACTTC
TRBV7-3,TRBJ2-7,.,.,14,CASRFQGGPYEQYF,TGTGCCAGCAGGTTTCAGGGAGGCCCCTACGAGCAGTACTTC
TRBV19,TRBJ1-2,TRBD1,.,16,CASSTAAGQGSYGYTF,TGTGCCAGTAGTACCGCCGCCGGACAGGGGTCCTATGGCTACACCTTC
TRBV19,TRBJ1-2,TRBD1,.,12,CASSMTGDGYTF,TGTGCCAGTAGTATGACAGGGGATGGCTACACCTTC
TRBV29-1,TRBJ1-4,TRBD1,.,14,CSVVGGTGAEKLFF,TGCAGCGTGGTCGGAGGGACAGGGGCCGAAAAACTGTTTTTT
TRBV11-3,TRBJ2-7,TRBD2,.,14,CASSPKRGADEQYF,TGTGCCAGCAGCCCGAAGCGGGGGGCTGACGAGCAGTACTTC
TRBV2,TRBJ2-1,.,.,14,CASSETSWLNEQFF,TGTGCCAGCAGTGAAACTAGCTGGCTCAATGAGCAGTTCTTC
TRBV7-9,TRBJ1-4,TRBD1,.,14,CASRSQGAHEKLFF,TGTGCCAGCAGATCCCAGGGGGCCCATGAAAAACTGTTTTTT
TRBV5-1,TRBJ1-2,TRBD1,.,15,CASSLGGQYNYGYTF,TGCGCCAGCAGCTTGGGGGGACAGTATAACTATGGCTACACCTTC
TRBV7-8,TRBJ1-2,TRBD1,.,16,CASSSRTGTGVYGYTF,TGTGCCAGCAGCTCGAGGACAGGGACGGGGGTCTATGGCTACACCTTC
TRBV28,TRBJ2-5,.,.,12,CASRGPGETQYF,TGTGCCAGCAGGGGGCCTGGAGAGACCCAGTACTTC
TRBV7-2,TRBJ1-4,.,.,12,CASSLGRGKLFF,TGTGCCAGCAGCTTAGGCCGCGGAAAACTGTTTTTT
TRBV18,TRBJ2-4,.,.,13,CASSEGSKNIQYF,TGTGCCAGCTCAGAGGGATCCAAAAACATTCAGTACTTC
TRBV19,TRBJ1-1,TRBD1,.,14,CASSTDRVNTEAFF,TGTGCCAGTAGCACCGACAGGGTGAACACTGAAGCTTTCTTT
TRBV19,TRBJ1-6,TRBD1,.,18,CASSIVGTGSSYNSPLHF,TGTGCCAGTAGTATTGTAGGGACAGGAAGCTCCTATAATTCACCCCTCCACTTT
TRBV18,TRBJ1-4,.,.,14,CASSPPGSMKKLFF,TGTGCCAGCTCACCACCGGGCAGTATGAAAAAACTGTTTTTT
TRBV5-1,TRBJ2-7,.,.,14,CASSLTDIAYEQYF,TGCGCCAGCAGCTTGACGGACATTGCCTACGAGCAGTACTTC
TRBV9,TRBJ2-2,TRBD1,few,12,CASSLQGGELFF,TGTGCCAGCAGCTTACAGGGGGGGGAGCTGTTTTTT
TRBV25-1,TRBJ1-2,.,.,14,CASSEWNTRYGYTF,TGTGCCAGCAGTGAATGGAACACTAGATATGGCTACACCTTC
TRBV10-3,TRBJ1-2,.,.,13,CAISERGATGYTF,TGTGCCATCAGTGAACGGGGGGCAACCGGCTACACCTTC
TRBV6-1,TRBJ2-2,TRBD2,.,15,CASIWTSGEAGELFF,TGTGCCAGCATATGGACTAGCGGGGAAGCCGGGGAGCTGTTTTTT
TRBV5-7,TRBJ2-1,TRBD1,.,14,CASTWGTGDNEQFF,TGTGCCAGCACGTGGGGGACAGGAGACAATGAGCAGTTCTTC
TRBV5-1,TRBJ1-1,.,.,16,CASSSGTRSGIGKAFF,TGCGCCAGCAGCTCGGGGACAAGATCAGGTATTGGCAAAGCTTTCTTT
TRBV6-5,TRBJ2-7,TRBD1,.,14,CASSWGQGPYEQYF,TGTGCCAGCAGTTGGGGACAGGGCCCCTACGAGCAGTACTTC
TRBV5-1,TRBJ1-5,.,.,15,CASSLGQGLNQPQHF,TGCGCCAGCAGCTTGGGCCAGGGGTTGAATCAGCCCCAGCATTTT
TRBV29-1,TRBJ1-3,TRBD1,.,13,CSVSTGAGNTIYF,TGCAGCGTCTCGACAGGGGCTGGAAACACCATATATTTT
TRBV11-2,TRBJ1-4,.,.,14,CASSSRKSGEKLFF,TGTGCCAGCAGCTCGCGGAAAAGTGGTGAAAAACTGTTTTTT
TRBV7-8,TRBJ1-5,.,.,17,CASSSIRDSNSNQPQHF,TGTGCCAGCAGCTCGATTCGAGACTCCAATAGCAATCAGCCCCAGCATTTT
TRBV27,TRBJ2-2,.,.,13,CAVRTDYTGELFF,TGTGCCGTTAGGACAGACTACACCGGGGAGCTGTTTTTT
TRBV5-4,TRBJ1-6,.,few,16,CASSLTPGDTDSPLHF,TGTGCCAGCAGCCTAACCCCAGGGGACACCGATTCACCCCTCCACTTT
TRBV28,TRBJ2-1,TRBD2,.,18,CASRLAGGNRGSYNEQFF,TGTGCCAGCAGATTAGCGGGGGGGAATAGGGGCTCCTACAATGAGCAGTTCTTC
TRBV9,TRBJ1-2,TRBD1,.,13,CASSTDRVGGYTF,TGTGCCAGCAGCACCGACAGGGTAGGAGGCTACACCTTC
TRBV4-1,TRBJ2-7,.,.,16,CASSQDYSLPTYEQYF,TGCGCCAGCAGCCAAGATTACTCGTTACCAACCTACGAGCAGTACTTC